This TCR beta chain stems from a study of CD8 T cells in ankylosing spondylitis. Findings and limits, study-wide: A TCR beta motif made of about 8 highly homologous variants seemed typical of ankylosing spondylitis blood. The study looked at matched synovial fluid samples from ankylosing spondylitis patients. Disease-linked clones were reported to be significantly enriched there.

With 0 bases removed from V and 2 bases from J, the gap between germline ends came to 10 bases. The CDR3 length is 15 residues. Germline CDR1 reads SGHRS; CDR2 reads YFSETQ. Each TCR beta library was made by quantitative 5'-RACE that incorporated molecular barcodes. TCRdb reanalysed the 5' RACE reads using MiXCR and keeps one entry per CDR3 protein. This sample has almost 400,000 distinct CDR3 sequences; 20% to 25% occur once, and the top ten carry about 17%. In regard to this clonotype: The antigen is unknown.

The receptor was isolated from a male donor with ankylosing spondylitis. The sequenced material came from blood, either unsorted or a sorted T cell fraction (not recorded which). This chain uses TRBV5-1 with TRBJ2-3; the D is unclear. The CDR3 region has the DNA TGCGCCAGCAGCTTGGCCTGGCAGTTCACAGATACGCAGTATTTT. Its translation is CASSLAWQFTDTQYF.